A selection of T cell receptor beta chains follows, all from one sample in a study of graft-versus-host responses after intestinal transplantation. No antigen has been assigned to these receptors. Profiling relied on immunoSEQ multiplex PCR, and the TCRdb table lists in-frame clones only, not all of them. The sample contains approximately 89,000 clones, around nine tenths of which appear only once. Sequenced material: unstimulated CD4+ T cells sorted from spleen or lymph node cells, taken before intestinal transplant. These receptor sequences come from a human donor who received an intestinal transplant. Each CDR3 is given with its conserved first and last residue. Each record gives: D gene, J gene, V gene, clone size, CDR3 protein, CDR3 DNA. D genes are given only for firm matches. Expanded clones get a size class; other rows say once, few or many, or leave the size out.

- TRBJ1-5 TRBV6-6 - CASSPLGQLYQPQHF TGTGCCAGCAGCCCCCTCGGACAGCTCTATCAGCCCCAGCATTTT
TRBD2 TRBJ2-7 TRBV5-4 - CASSPGLGAWEQYF TGTGCCAGCAGCCCGGGACTAGGGGCCTGGGAGCAGTACTTC
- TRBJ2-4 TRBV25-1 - CASSDQLAKNIQYF TGTGCCAGCAGTGACCAATTAGCCAAAAACATTCAGTACTTC
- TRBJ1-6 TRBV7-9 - CASSLGPGKNSPLHF TGTGCCAGCAGCTTAGGGCCAGGGAAGAATTCACCCCTCCACTTT
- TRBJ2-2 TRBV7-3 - CASSPYTGELFF TGTGCCAGCAGCCCTTACACCGGGGAGCTGTTTTTT
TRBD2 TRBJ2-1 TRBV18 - CASSQPLAGPDEQFF TGTGCCAGCTCCCAGCCACTAGCGGGACCCGATGAGCAGTTCTTC
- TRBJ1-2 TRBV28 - CASWSGAGGYTF TGTGCCAGCTGGTCAGGGGCGGGTGGCTACACCTTC
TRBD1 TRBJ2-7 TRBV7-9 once CASSPNWGDRGHEQYF TGTGCCAGCAGCCCGAATTGGGGGGACAGGGGCCACGAGCAGTACTTC
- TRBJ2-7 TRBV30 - CAWRGLGEQYF TGTGCCTGGAGAGGTCTAGGAGAGCAGTACTTC
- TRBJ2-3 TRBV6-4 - CASSLQGPTDTQYF TGTGCCAGCAGCCTTCAGGGGCCCACAGATACGCAGTATTTT
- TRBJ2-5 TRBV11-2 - CASSVVTIGETQYF TGTGCCTCTTCGGTGGTGACTATCGGGGAGACCCAGTACTTC
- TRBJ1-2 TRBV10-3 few CAISEYRDTNYGYTF TGTGCCATCAGTGAGTACAGGGATACAAACTATGGCTACACCTTC
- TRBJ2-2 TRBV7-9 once CASSLVGLNTGELFF TGTGCCAGCAGCTTAGTGGGCCTGAACACCGGGGAGCTGTTTTTT
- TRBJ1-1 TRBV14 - CASSTMGGSHTEAFF TGTGCCAGCAGTACAATGGGGGGGTCGCACACTGAAGCTTTCTTT
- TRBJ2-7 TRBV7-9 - CASSLFQGKTYEQYF TGTGCCAGCAGCTTATTTCAGGGTAAAACCTACGAGCAGTACTTC
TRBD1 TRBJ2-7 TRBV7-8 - CASSHARQGPYEQYF TGTGCCAGCAGCCACGCTAGACAGGGTCCCTACGAGCAGTACTTC
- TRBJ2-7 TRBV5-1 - CASSLQPGDSYEQYF TGCGCCAGCAGCTTACAACCAGGGGACTCCTACGAGCAGTACTTC
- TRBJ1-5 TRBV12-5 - CASGFLPNQPQHF TGTGCTAGTGGTTTCCTCCCTAATCAGCCCCAGCATTTT
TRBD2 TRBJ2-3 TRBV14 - CASQGGRLTDTQYF TGTGCCAGCCAGGGCGGGAGGCTTACAGATACGCAGTATTTT
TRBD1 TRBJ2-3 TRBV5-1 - CASSAGQGGLTDTQYF TGCGCCAGCAGCGCGGGACAGGGGGGTTTAACAGATACGCAGTATTTT
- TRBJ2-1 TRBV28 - CASSSPGTGRNEQFF TGTGCCAGCAGTTCCCCCGGGACTGGACGCAATGAGCAGTTCTTC
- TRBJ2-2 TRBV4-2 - CASSLRTLLYTGELFF TGTGCCAGCAGCCTTCGGACTTTACTTTATACCGGGGAGCTGTTTTTT
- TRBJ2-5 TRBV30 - CAWGGVETQYF TGTGCCTGGGGCGGCGTAGAGACCCAGTACTTC
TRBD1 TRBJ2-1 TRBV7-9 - CASSLGTGALELTEQFF TGTGCCAGCAGCTTGGGGACAGGGGCATTAGAATTAACTGAGCAGTTCTTC
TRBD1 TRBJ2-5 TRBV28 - CASSLPPRDRIQETQYF TGTGCCAGCAGTTTGCCGCCCCGGGACAGGATCCAAGAGACCCAGTACTTC
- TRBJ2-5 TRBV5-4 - CASSFGTQMGETQYF TGTGCCAGCAGCTTCGGGACTCAAATGGGGGAGACCCAGTACTTC
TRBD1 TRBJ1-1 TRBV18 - CASSQIPGQGASEAFF TGTGCCAGCTCTCAAATTCCGGGACAGGGGGCTTCTGAAGCTTTCTTT
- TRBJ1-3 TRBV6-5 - CASSSQVHSGNTIYF TGTGCCAGCAGTTCACAGGTACACTCTGGAAACACCATATATTTT
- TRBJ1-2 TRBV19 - CASSMGTSNYGYTF TGTGCCAGTAGTATGGGGACATCAAACTATGGCTACACCTTC
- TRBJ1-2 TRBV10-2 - CASSESVYRRTNYGYTF TGCGCCAGCAGTGAGTCGGTCTACAGGAGAACTAACTATGGCTACACCTTC
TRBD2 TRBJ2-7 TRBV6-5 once CASRSAGGYEQYF TGTGCCAGCAGGTCGGCGGGAGGGTACGAGCAGTACTTC
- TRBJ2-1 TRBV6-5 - CASSKGPTGYNEQFF TGTGCCAGCAGCAAAGGTCCAACAGGGTACAATGAGCAGTTCTTC
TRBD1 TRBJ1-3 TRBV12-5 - CASGPETGNTIYF TGTGCTAGTGGTCCAGAGACAGGGAACACCATATATTTT
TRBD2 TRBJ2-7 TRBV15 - CATSRDTSGSYEQYF TGTGCCACCAGCAGAGATACTAGCGGGAGCTACGAGCAGTACTTC
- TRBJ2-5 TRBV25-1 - CASSGEGTGEQYF TGTGCCAGCAGTGGAGAGGGTACTGGGGAGCAGTACTTC
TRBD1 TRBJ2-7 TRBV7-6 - CASSHLRTGSYEQYF TGTGCCAGCAGCCACCTACGGACAGGCTCCTACGAGCAGTACTTC
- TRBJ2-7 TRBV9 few CASSVRGGEQYF TGTGCCAGCAGCGTAAGGGGGGGCGAGCAGTACTTC
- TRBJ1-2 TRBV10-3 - CAISESGRDYGYTF TGTGCCATCAGTGAGTCGGGCAGGGACTATGGCTACACCTTC